This TCR beta chain was identified during a study of PD-1 blockade in classical Hodgkin lymphoma. The germline gives CDR1 SGHRS, CDR2 YFSETQ. Germline trimming cut 0 bases from V and 1 base from J; bases unmatched to any gene: 6. This CDR3 region has 16 residues. Produced via immunoSEQ multiplex PCR; TCRdb's table is partial and in-frame only. Among around 41,000 clones listed, 76% were seen once. Autologous stem cell transplantation was followed by relapse in every patient, and brentuximab vedotin exposure varied. The clonotype comes from a human donor with classical Hodgkin lymphoma. Sequencing was performed on peripheral blood mononuclear cells (PBMCs), taken at baseline. The gene calls are TRBV5-1 and TRBJ2-7; 8 positions match TRBD1. This chain's CDR3 is CASSLVPGQESYEQYF. CDR3 DNA: TGCGCCAGCAGCTTGGTCCCGGGACAGGAGTCCTACGAGCAGTACTTC.